Included here is one T cell receptor beta chain sequence, with context. No antigen is known for it. Within one base of it there is no much larger clone, and no base qualities were kept. The immunoSEQ Assay, a bias-controlled multiplex PCR, was used to amplify TCRbeta CDR3 regions from genomic DNA. The paper's processing steps were these. The number of nucleated cells in each sample was estimated from the amplification of reference gene primers within the assay. Sequence reads were collapsed and filtered to measure the absolute abundance of every unique TCRbeta CDR3 rearrangement. For each sample, productive Simpson clonality was calculated as the square root of Simpson's diversity index over productive rearrangements. TCRdb's version of the immuneACCESS table is confined to in-frame rearrangements and falls short of the full clone set. An unresolved V gene accounts for under half of the shortfall where checked; the remainder is of unknown origin. The V and J calls and clone size were taken over from that table, and D and trimming were inferred from the DNA. The sample records around 250,000 clones, around nine tenths of which are singletons. 0.9% to 1% of the sample is held by the ten biggest clonotypes.

Another Seattle source contributed samples from volunteer blood donors who had recovered from COVID-19. Collaborating institutions collected whole blood in K2EDTA tubes following their own protocols. For TCRbeta analysis, collaborators shipped samples as frozen whole blood, isolated PBMCs, or DNA extracted from either of those sample types. The data were obtained in a study of blood T cell repertoires in COVID-19 (TCRdb year 2020). Background on the whole study: Samples covering the acute and convalescent phases of COVID-19 were provided by collaborators in the United States, Italy and Spain. The prospective study material was composed of cDNA or gDNA derived from T cells, B-cell-depleted T cells, or PBMCs. The dataset comprised deeply sampled blood TCRbeta repertoires from subjects exposed to, actively infected with, or recovered from COVID-19. The repertoires were released in a freely available public database intended as a resource for research on the immune response to SARS-CoV-2. The samples were drawn from two sources: the first 160 participants of the ongoing ImmuneRACE study, and 1,254 subjects contributed by 6 global collaborators. Nearly every sample came with metadata listing a de-identified subject ID, COVID-19 status, age in years and sex. Where available, HLA class I and class II types were obtained from metadata supplied by the sample provider rather than from assay-based typing.

Summary of the overall study and its limitations: The quantity of clinical and demographic metadata differed by source and by participant and was supplied without curation.

Clipping removes 1 base from V and 4 bases from J, with 22 as the unmatched junction base count. The germline V gene yields LGHNT for CDR1 and FRNRAP for CDR2. The CDR3 covers 20 residues, taking in both the cysteine and the phenylalanine. The DNA shown is the 60-base CDR3, in frame from base 1. This TCR was recovered from a woman aged 40 to 50 who had recovered from COVID-19. Sample: peripheral blood. The chain is encoded by TRBV12-5 joined to TRBJ2-7; 7 central nucleotides agree with TRBD2. The CDR3 region: CASGLASGVGGNRLQYEQYF. In nucleotides, the sequence is TGTGCTAGTGGTTTGGCCTCCGGCGTCGGGGGGAATAGGTTGCAGTACGAGCAGTACTTC.